This paragraph reports one TCR beta chain. Its antigen is undetermined. The sample belongs to a study of radiation and T cells in renal cell carcinoma. Study-wide results and caveats: In blood, top tumor clones expanded by 2 weeks, shrinking by 4.

The time point here: blood 4 weeks post-SBRT, at nephrectomy. Treatment reported: 15 Gy SBRT to primary tumor, nephrectomy 4 weeks later. V shed 1 base and J shed 4 bases, with 14 bases lying between them. The CDR3 is 16 amino acids. Germline CDR1 and CDR2: LNHDA and SQIVND (reference sequence). Profiled with immunoSEQ multiplex PCR; TCRdb holds only in-frame clones, not every one. The sample shows 50,000 to 70,000 clones, over 60% of them seen only once. The chain couples TRBV19 to TRBJ1-5; D remains unclear. The specimen was blood, collected from a patient whose treatment included radiotherapy and nephrectomy. This TCR was recovered from a man in his sixties with renal cell carcinoma. The CDR3 spells CASSIARTLGNQPQHF. The CDR3 nucleotides read TGTGCCAGTAGTATAGCCCGGACCTTAGGGAATCAGCCCCAGCATTTT.